Listed below are T cell receptor beta chains from one sample, sequenced in a study of cytomegalovirus exposure and HLA in healthy donors. Method: immunoSEQ multiplex PCR; TCRdb's copy keeps in-frame clones and lacks some. The sample shows about 150,000 clones, roughly 75% of them seen only once. Sequenced sample: PBMCs. The receptors originated from a woman in her 50s in good health and CMV-seropositive. CDR3s include the opening cysteine and the closing phenylalanine or tryptophan. The D gene is left open where the match is weak. Not all rows give a size; the values are once, few, many and, for expanded clones, a class.

cdr3_aa,cdr3_nt,cdr3_length,clone_size,v_call,d_call,j_call
CASGLPRAGGYEQYF,TGTGCTAGTGGTTTGCCCCGGGCCGGGGGGTACGAGCAGTACTTC,15,-,TRBV12-5,TRBD2,TRBJ2-7
CASSLATGGPLMETQYF,TGCGCCAGCAGCTTGGCTACGGGGGGGCCTTTAATGGAGACCCAGTACTTC,17,-,TRBV5-1,TRBD2,TRBJ2-5
CASSLRGDQPQHF,TGCGCCAGCAGCCTTCGCGGGGATCAGCCCCAGCATTTT,13,-,TRBV5-1,-,TRBJ1-5
CASRDAAYNQPQHF,TGTGCCAGCAGAGACGCGGCTTACAATCAGCCCCAGCATTTT,14,-,TRBV6-5,-,TRBJ1-5
CASSYSIAGAYSPLHF,TGTGCCAGCAGTTACTCGATTGCGGGGGCCTATTCACCCCTCCACTTT,16,-,TRBV6-5,-,TRBJ1-6
CASSAQRTSVNEQFF,TGTGCCAGCAGTGCACAACGGACTAGTGTGAATGAGCAGTTCTTC,15,-,TRBV6-4,TRBD2,TRBJ2-1
CASSFQGQGNQPQHF,TGTGCCAGCAGTTTTCAGGGACAAGGAAATCAGCCCCAGCATTTT,15,-,TRBV5-6,-,TRBJ1-5
CASSLLGGAGYNEQFF,TGTGCCAGCAGTTTATTGGGGGGAGCTGGCTACAATGAGCAGTTCTTC,16,-,TRBV28,-,TRBJ2-1
CASSLAGRVVYGYTF,TGTGCCAGCAGCTTGGCCGGCAGGGTGGTCTATGGCTACACCTTC,15,-,TRBV5-6,-,TRBJ1-2
CASSFSAYGSPLHF,TGTGCCAGCAGCTTCTCTGCCTATGGTTCACCCCTCCACTTT,14,-,TRBV5-5,-,TRBJ1-6
CSSSPEGGSHQPQHF,TGTTCCAGCAGCCCCGAGGGGGGGTCCCATCAGCCCCAGCATTTT,15,-,TRBV7-9,-,TRBJ1-5
CASSQGGRAQPQHF,TGTGCCAGCAGCCAGGGAGGGAGGGCTCAGCCCCAGCATTTT,14,-,TRBV28,-,TRBJ1-5
CASSSDRSSYNEQFF,TGTGCCAGCAGCTCCGACAGGAGCTCCTACAATGAGCAGTTCTTC,15,-,TRBV5-4,-,TRBJ2-1
CASSLWSGGTEAFF,TGCGCCAGCAGCTTGTGGTCAGGGGGCACTGAAGCTTTCTTT,14,-,TRBV5-1,TRBD1,TRBJ1-1
CASSAGQSYEQYF,TGTGCCAGCAGCGCTGGACAGAGCTACGAGCAGTACTTC,13,-,TRBV7-2,-,TRBJ2-7
CASSPHSGANVLTF,TGTGCCAGCAGCCCACACTCTGGGGCCAACGTCCTGACTTTC,14,-,TRBV7-3,-,TRBJ2-6
CASARQGFYNEQFF,TGTGCCAGCGCCCGACAGGGCTTCTACAATGAGCAGTTCTTC,14,-,TRBV27,TRBD1,TRBJ2-1
CASSLRSNYGYTF,TGTGCCAGCAGTCTCAGATCTAACTATGGCTACACCTTC,13,-,TRBV27,-,TRBJ1-2
CVCGTGNTEAFF,TGCGTTTGTGGGACAGGGAACACTGAAGCTTTCTTT,12,-,TRBV29-1,TRBD1,TRBJ1-1
CASSIERTDTQYF,TGTGCCAGCAGTATAGAGCGTACCGATACGCAGTATTTT,13,-,TRBV11-2,-,TRBJ2-3
CASSRWGGAKNEQYF,TGTGCCAGCAGCCGGTGGGGGGGGGCTAAGAACGAGCAGTACTTC,15,-,TRBV9,-,TRBJ2-7
CASSFRTTSRELFF,TGTGCCAGCAGCTTCCGGACAACTTCCCGGGAGCTGTTTTTT,14,-,TRBV5-4,-,TRBJ2-2
CASSQYRGQTFGYTF,TGTGCCAGCAGTCAATACAGGGGGCAGACGTTTGGCTACACCTTC,15,-,TRBV28,TRBD1,TRBJ1-2
CASSLGTSSYNEQFF,TGTGCCAGCAGCTTAGGGACTTCCTCCTACAATGAGCAGTTCTTC,15,-,TRBV7-3,-,TRBJ2-1
CATSLHAGGPGELFF,TGTGCCACCAGCCTCCATGCAGGGGGCCCCGGGGAGCTGTTTTTT,15,-,TRBV15,TRBD1,TRBJ2-2
CASSTPRQGVAAANEKLFF,TGTGCCAGCAGCACTCCCCGACAGGGGGTTGCCGCGGCTAATGAAAAACTGTTTTTT,19,-,TRBV11-2,TRBD1,TRBJ1-4
CASSSGESPYNSPLHF,TGTGCCAGCAGCTCAGGGGAGAGCCCCTATAATTCACCCCTCCACTTT,16,-,TRBV7-9,-,TRBJ1-6
CASSASLRQDPYEAFF,TGTGCCAGCAGCGCCAGCCTCAGACAGGACCCCTATGAAGCTTTCTTT,16,-,TRBV9,-,TRBJ1-1
CASSFKTGAAGNTIYF,TGCGCCAGCAGCTTCAAGACAGGGGCGGCTGGAAACACCATATATTTT,16,-,TRBV5-1,TRBD1,TRBJ1-3
CASSPQRTSEETQYF,TGTGCCAGCTCACCACAACGAACTAGCGAAGAGACCCAGTACTTC,15,-,TRBV18,TRBD2,TRBJ2-5
CASSLEFSSGANVLTF,TGTGCCAGCAGCCTCGAGTTTAGCTCTGGGGCCAACGTCCTGACTTTC,16,-,TRBV9,-,TRBJ2-6
CASSQRGMGETQYF,TGTGCCAGCAGCCAGAGGGGGATGGGGGAGACCCAGTACTTC,14,once,TRBV5-4,-,TRBJ2-5
CASSLVSFLGREKHQPQHF,TGTGCCAGCAGCTTAGTATCTTTCTTGGGCAGGGAAAAGCATCAGCCCCAGCATTTT,19,-,TRBV7-9,-,TRBJ1-5
CASSLTRIGYLGSQETQYF,TGTGCCAGCAGTTTAACACGTATTGGCTACTTGGGCTCCCAAGAGACCCAGTACTTC,19,-,TRBV28,-,TRBJ2-5
CASSLVGADEQYF,TGTGCCAGCAGCTTGGTGGGGGCCGACGAGCAGTACTTC,13,-,TRBV5-4,-,TRBJ2-7
CSVDRTFTLYGYTF,TGCAGCGTTGACCGGACTTTCACCCTCTATGGCTACACCTTC,14,-,TRBV29-1,-,TRBJ1-2
CASSPETGGRVETQYF,TGCGCCAGCAGCCCGGAGACAGGGGGTAGGGTAGAGACCCAGTACTTC,16,-,TRBV5-1,TRBD1,TRBJ2-5
CASSLARDYEQYF,TGCGCCAGCAGCTTGGCACGGGACTACGAGCAGTACTTC,13,few,TRBV5-1,-,TRBJ2-7
CASSLGQGSGKEKLFF,TGTGCCAGCAGCTTGGGACAGGGCTCCGGTAAAGAAAAACTGTTTTTT,16,-,TRBV5-4,TRBD1,TRBJ1-4
CASSYRAEAFF,TGTGCCAGCAGCTACAGGGCTGAAGCTTTCTTT,11,-,TRBV28,-,TRBJ1-1
CASSPRGDEQYF,TGTGCCAGCAGCCCTCGGGGAGACGAGCAGTACTTC,12,-,TRBV9,-,TRBJ2-7
CASSHTRVGANVLTF,TGTGCCAGCTCCCACACCAGGGTTGGGGCCAACGTCCTGACTTTC,15,once,TRBV18,-,TRBJ2-6
CAIRGGRYQETQYF,TGTGCCATCAGAGGCGGGAGGTACCAAGAGACCCAGTACTTC,14,-,TRBV10-3,TRBD2,TRBJ2-5
CASSLGSRTGGGGYTF,TGTGCCAGCAGCTTAGGGTCGAGGACAGGGGGCGGTGGCTACACCTTC,16,-,TRBV7-2,TRBD1,TRBJ1-2